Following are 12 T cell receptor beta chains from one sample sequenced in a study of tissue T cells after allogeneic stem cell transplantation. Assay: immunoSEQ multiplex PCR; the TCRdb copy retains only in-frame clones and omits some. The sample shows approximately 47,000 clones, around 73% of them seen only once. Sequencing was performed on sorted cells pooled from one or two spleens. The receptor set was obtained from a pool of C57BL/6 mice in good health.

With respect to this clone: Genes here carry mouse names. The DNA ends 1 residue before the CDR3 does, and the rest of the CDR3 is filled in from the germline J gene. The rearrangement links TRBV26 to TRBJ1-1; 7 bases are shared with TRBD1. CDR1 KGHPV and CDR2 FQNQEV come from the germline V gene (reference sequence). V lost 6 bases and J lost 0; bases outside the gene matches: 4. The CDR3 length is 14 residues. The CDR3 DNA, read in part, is TGTGCCAGCAGCCTGGGACAGACAAACACAGAAGTCTTC. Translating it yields CASSLGQTNTEVF. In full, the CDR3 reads CASSLGQTNTEVFF.

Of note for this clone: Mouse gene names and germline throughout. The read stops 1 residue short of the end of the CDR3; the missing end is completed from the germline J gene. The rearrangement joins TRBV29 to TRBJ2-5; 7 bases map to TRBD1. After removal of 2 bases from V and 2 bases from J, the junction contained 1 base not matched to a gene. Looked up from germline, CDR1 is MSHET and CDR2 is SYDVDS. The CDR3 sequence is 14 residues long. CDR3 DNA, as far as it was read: TGTGCTAGCAGTTTAAGGGACAGCCAAGACACCCAGTAC. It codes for CASSLRDSQDTQY. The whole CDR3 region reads CASSLRDSQDTQYF.

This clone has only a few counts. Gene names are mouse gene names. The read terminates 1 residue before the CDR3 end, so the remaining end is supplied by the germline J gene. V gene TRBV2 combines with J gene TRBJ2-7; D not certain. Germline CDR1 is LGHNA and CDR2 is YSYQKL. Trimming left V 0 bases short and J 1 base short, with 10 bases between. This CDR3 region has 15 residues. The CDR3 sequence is CASSQETVRSYEQYF. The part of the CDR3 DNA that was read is TGTGCCAGCAGCCAAGAAACAGTAAGGTCCTATGAACAGTAC.

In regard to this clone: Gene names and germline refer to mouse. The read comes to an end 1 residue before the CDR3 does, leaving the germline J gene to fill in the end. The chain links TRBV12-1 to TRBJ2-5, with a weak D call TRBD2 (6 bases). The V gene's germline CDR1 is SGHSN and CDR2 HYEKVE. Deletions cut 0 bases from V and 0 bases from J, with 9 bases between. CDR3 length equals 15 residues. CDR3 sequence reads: CASSLDTGNQDTQYF. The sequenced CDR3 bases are TGTGCCAGCTCTCTCGATACTGGGAACCAAGACACCCAGTAC. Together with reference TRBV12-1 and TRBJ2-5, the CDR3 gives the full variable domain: DSGVVQSPRHIIKEKGGRSVLTCIPISGHSNVVWYQQTLGKELKFLIQHYEKVERDKGFLPSRFSVQQFDDYHSEMNMSALELEDSAMYFCASSLDTGNQDTQYFGPGTRLLVL.

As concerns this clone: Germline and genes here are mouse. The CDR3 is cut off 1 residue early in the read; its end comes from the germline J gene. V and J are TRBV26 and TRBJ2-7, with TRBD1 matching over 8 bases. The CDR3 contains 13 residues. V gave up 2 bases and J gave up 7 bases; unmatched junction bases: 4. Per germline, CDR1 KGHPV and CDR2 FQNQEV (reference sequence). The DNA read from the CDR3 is TGTGCCAGCAGTCTGCCAGGGGGCGGAGAACAGTAC. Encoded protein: CASSLPGGGEQY. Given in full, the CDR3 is CASSLPGGGEQYF.

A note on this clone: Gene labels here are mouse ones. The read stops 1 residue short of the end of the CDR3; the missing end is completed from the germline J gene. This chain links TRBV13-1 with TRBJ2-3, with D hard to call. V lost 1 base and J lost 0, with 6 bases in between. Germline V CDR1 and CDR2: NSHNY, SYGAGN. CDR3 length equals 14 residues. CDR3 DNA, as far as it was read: TGTGCCAGCAGTGATTGGTGGAGTGCAGAAACGCTGTAT. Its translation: CASSDWWSAETLY. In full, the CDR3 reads CASSDWWSAETLYF.

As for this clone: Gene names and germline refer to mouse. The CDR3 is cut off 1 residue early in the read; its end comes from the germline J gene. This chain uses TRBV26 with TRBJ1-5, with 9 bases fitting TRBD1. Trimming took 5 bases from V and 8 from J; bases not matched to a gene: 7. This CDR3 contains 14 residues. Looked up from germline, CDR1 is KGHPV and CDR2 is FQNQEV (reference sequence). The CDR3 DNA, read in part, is TGTGCCAGCAGTGTCCCGGGACAGGGAGAGGCTCCGCTT. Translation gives CASSVPGQGEAPL. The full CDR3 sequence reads CASSVPGQGEAPLF.

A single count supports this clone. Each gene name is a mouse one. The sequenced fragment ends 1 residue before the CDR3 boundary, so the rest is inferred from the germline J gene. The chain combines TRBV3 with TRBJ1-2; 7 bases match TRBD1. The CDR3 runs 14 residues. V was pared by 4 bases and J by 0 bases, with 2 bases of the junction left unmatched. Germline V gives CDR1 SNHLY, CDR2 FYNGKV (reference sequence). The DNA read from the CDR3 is TGTGCCAGCAGCTCCAGGGGGGCAAACTCCGACTACACC. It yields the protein CASSSRGANSDYT. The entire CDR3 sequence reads CASSSRGANSDYTF.

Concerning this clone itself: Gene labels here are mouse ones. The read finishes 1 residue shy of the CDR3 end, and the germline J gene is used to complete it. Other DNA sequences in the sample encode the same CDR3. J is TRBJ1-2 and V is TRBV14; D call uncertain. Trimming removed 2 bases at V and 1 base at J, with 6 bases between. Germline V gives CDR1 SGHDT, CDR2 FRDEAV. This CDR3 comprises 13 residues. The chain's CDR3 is CASSLRQNSDYTF. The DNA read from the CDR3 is TGTGCCAGCAGTTTACGGCAAAACTCCGACTACACC. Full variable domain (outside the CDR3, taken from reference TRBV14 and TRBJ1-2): EAGVTQSPRYAVLQEGQAVSFWCDPISGHDTLYWYQQPRDQGPQLLVYFRDEAVIDNSQLPSDRFSAVRPKGTNSTLKIQSAKQGDTATYLCASSLRQNSDYTFGSGTRLLVI.

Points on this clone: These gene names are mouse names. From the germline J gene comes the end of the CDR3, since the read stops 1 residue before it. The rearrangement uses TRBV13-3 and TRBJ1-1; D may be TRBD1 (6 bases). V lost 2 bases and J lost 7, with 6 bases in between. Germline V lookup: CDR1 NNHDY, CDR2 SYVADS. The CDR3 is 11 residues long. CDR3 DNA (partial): TGTGCCAGCAGTGACAGGGGAGAAGTCTTC. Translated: CASSDRGEVF. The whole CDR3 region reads CASSDRGEVFF.

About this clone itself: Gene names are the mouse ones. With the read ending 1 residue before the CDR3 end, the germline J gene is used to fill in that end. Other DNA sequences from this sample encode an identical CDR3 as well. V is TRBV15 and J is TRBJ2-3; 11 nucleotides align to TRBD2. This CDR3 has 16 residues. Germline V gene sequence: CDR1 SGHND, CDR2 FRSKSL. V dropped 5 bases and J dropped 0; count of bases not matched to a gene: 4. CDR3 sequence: CASSRLGGSSAETLYF. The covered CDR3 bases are TGTGCCAGCAGTCGACTGGGGGGGTCTAGTGCAGAAACGCTGTAT. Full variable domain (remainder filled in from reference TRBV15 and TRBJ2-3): DAGVTQTPRHEVAEKGQTIILKCEPVSGHNDLFWYRQTKIQGLELLSYFRSKSLMEDGGAFKDRFKAEMLNSSFSTLKIQPTEPKDSAVYLCASSRLGGSSAETLYFGSGTRLTVL.

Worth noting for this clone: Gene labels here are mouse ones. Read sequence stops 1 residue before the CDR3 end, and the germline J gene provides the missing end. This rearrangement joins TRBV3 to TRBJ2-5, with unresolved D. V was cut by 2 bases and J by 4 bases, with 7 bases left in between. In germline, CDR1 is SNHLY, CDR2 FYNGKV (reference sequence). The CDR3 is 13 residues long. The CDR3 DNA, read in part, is TGTGCCAGCAGCTTAAGGGAGAAAGACACCCAGTAC. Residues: CASSLREKDTQY. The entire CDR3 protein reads CASSLREKDTQYF.